This T cell receptor (beta chain) comes out of a study of blood T cell repertoires in COVID-19 (dated by TCRdb to about 2020). Broadly, across the study: Collaborator samples came from the United States, Italy and Spain and covered acute and convalescent phases of COVID-19. The material from the prospective study consisted of cDNA or gDNA derived from T cells, B-cell-depleted T cells, or PBMCs. The dataset comprised deeply sampled blood TCRbeta repertoires from subjects exposed to, actively infected with, or recovered from COVID-19. A freely available public database, intended as a resource for researchers studying the immune response to SARS-CoV-2, is where the repertoires were released. Samples were obtained from the ongoing ImmuneRACE study (first 160 participants) and from 1,254 subjects provided by 6 global collaborators. Nearly every sample came with metadata listing a de-identified subject ID, COVID-19 status, age in years and sex. Where HLA class I and class II types were available, the types were taken from metadata supplied by the sample provider, not from assay-based typing.

Concerning this clone: Its target antigen remains unknown. Per-base quality was not reported, and no clone a single base away is much larger than it.

What the authors observed across the whole study: Clinical and demographic metadata were provided uncurated, with the amount varying by source and participant.

Trimming accounts for 1 base at V and 3 bases at J, while the number of junction bases matched to no gene is 7. CDR1 SGHTA and CDR2 FQGNSA were looked up in the germline V gene. From cysteine to phenylalanine, the CDR3 is 17 amino acids long. CDR3 DNA is the only sequence kept; it has 51 bases, read in frame from the first base. The immunoSEQ Assay, a bias-controlled multiplex PCR, was used to amplify TCRbeta CDR3 regions from genomic DNA. The authors' analysis ran thus. Within the assay, amplification of reference gene primers was used to estimate how many nucleated cells each sample contained. To quantify the absolute abundance of each unique TCRbeta CDR3 rearrangement, sequence reads were collapsed and filtered. For each sample, productive Simpson clonality was calculated as the square root of Simpson's diversity index over productive rearrangements. The table comes from immuneACCESS by way of TCRdb, which keeps in-frame sequences with V and J called. Part of the clones is missing from these tables; in studies checked, under half for an unresolved V gene and the rest for unknown reasons. The DNA was the basis for D and trimming; V, J and clone size are from that table. The sample table contains approximately 150,000 clones; only one count was recorded for approximately 78% of them. The ten largest clonotypes hold under 13% of the sample.

Each collaborating institution followed its own protocols to collect whole blood in K2EDTA tubes. For TCRbeta analysis, collaborators shipped samples in one of three forms: frozen whole blood, isolated PBMCs, or DNA extracted from either of those sample types. The V and J genes are TRBV7-2 and TRBJ1-3; 9 central bases correspond to TRBD1. This clonotype originated in a human donor in a cohort sampled during active COVID-19. Material: peripheral blood. Read as DNA, the sequence is TGTGCCAGCAGCTTAGTCTCCGGACAGGGGTATGGAAACACCATATATTTT. This translates into CASSLVSGQGYGNTIYF.